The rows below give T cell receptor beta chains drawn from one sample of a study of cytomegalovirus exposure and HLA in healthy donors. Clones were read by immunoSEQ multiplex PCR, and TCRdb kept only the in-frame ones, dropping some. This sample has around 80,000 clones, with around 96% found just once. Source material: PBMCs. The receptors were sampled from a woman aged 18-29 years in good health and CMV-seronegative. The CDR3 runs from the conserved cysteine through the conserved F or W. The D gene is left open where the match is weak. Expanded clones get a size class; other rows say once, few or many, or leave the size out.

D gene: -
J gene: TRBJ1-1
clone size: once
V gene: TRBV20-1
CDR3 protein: CSAPHNTEAFF
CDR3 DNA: TGCAGTGCCCCCCATAACACTGAAGCTTTCTTT

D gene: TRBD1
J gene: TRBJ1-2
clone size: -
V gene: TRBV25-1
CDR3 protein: CASRDRGDGYTF
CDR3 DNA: TGTGCCAGCAGGGACAGGGGGGATGGCTACACCTTC

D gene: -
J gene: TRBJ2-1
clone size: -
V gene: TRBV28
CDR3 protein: CASIVGGAGSNEQFF
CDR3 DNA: TGTGCCAGCATCGTGGGGGGGGCGGGTAGCAATGAGCAGTTCTTC

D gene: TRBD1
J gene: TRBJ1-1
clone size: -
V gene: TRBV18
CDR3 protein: CASVYRGDTEAFF
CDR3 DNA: TGTGCCAGCGTATACAGGGGGGACACTGAAGCTTTCTTT

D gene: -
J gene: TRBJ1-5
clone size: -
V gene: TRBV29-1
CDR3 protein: CSVLTGFCQPQHF
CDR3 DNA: TGCAGCGTGCTGACAGGCTTTTGCCAGCCCCAGCATTTT

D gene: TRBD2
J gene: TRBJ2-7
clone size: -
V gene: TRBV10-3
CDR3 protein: CAASGGEYEQYF
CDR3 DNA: TGTGCCGCGTCCGGGGGGGAGTACGAGCAGTACTTC

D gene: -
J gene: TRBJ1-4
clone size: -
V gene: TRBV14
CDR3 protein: CASSQVRGINEKLFF
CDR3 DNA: TGTGCCAGCAGCCAAGTCAGGGGCATTAATGAAAAACTGTTTTTT

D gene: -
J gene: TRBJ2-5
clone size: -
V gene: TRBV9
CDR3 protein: CASSVLEQETQYF
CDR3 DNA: TGTGCCAGCAGCGTCCTAGAACAAGAGACCCAGTACTTC

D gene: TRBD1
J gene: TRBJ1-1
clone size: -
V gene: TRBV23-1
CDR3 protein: CASSQNQGDTEAFF
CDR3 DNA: TGCGCCAGCAGTCAGAATCAGGGGGACACTGAAGCTTTCTTT

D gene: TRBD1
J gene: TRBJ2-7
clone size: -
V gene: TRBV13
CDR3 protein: CASSPGTGPHHKQYF
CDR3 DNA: TGTGCCAGCAGCCCAGGGACAGGGCCTCACCACAAGCAGTACTTC

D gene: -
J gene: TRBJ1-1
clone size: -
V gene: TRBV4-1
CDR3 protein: CASSQVDTMNTEAFF
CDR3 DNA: TGCGCCAGCAGCCAAGTTGACACCATGAACACTGAAGCTTTCTTT

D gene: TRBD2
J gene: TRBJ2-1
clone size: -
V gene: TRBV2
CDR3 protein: CASASGRILDNEQFF
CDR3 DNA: TGTGCCAGCGCTAGCGGGAGGATACTAGATAATGAGCAGTTCTTC

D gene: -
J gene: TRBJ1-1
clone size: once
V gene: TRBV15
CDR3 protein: CATSVLQGFTEAFF
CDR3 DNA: TGTGCCACCAGCGTACTACAGGGTTTCACTGAAGCTTTCTTT

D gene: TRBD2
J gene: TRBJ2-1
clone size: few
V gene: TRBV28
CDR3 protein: CASSLGTSGEQFF
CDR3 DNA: TGTGCCAGCAGTTTGGGGACTAGCGGTGAGCAGTTCTTC

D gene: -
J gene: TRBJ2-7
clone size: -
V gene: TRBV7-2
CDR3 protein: CASSSPGYEQYF
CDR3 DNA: TGTGCCAGCAGCTCTCCCGGCTACGAGCAGTACTTC

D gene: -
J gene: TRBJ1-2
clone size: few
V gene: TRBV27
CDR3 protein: CASSFFQAGVDVDYTF
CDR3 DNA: TGTGCCAGCAGTTTTTTTCAGGCAGGGGTCGATGTGGACTACACCTTC

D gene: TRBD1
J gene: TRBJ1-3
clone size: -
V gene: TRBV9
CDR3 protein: CASSRNQGAGNTIYF
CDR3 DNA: TGTGCCAGCAGCCGAAATCAGGGGGCTGGAAACACCATATATTTT

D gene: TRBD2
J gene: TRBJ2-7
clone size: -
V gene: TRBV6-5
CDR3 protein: CASSYGGLASYEQYF
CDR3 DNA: TGTGCCAGCAGTTATGGGGGACTAGCGTCGTACGAGCAGTACTTC

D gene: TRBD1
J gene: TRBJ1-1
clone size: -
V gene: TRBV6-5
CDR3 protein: CASSYSTGEAFF
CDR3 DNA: TGTGCCAGCAGTTACTCGACAGGGGAAGCTTTCTTT

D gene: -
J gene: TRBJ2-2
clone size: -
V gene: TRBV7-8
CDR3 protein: CASSLMSTGELFF
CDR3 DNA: TGTGCCAGCAGCTTAATGAGCACCGGGGAGCTGTTTTTT

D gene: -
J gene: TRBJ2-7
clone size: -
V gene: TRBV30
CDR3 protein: CAWSGGFGWAGIYEQYF
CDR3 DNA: TGTGCCTGGAGTGGAGGGTTTGGGTGGGCCGGAATCTACGAGCAGTACTTC

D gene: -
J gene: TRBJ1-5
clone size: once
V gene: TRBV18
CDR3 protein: CASSPGRDSNQPQHF
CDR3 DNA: TGTGCCAGCTCACCAGGGAGGGATAGCAATCAGCCCCAGCATTTT

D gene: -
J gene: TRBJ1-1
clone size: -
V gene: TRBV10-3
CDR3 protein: CAIGREHSFEAFF
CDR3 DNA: TGTGCCATCGGGAGGGAACATTCCTTTGAAGCTTTCTTT

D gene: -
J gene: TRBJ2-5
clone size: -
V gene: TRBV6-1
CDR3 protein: CASTELDTQETQYF
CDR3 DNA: TGTGCCAGCACCGAACTTGATACCCAAGAGACCCAGTACTTC

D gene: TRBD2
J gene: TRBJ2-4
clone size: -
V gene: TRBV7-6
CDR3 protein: CASSSIGEGAKNIQYF
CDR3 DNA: TGTGCCAGCAGCTCAATCGGGGAGGGTGCCAAAAACATTCAGTACTTC

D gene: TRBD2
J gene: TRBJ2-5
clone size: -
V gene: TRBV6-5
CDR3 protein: CASSYGLAGPPQTQYF
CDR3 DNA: TGTGCCAGCAGTTACGGACTAGCGGGCCCTCCGCAGACCCAGTACTTC